These 32 T cell receptor beta chains were all obtained from the same sample, sequenced in a study of CD8+ T cells in alopecia areata (dated by TCRdb to the late 2010s). What this sample's time point label stands for: around 29 days on oral tofacitinib. Explained via the paper, the treatment or condition label denotes: oral pan-JAK inhibitor, 5-10 mg twice daily. Library creation used the immunoSEQ multiplex PCR assay. RNA was extracted from all samples and reverse transcribed into cDNA as template for TCR sequencing. What TCRdb holds here is the immuneACCESS table cut down to in-frame rearrangements. Part of the clones is not present; checked against another copy, under half of the missing clones reflect an unresolved V gene, and the others are unexplained. For this sample there are some 240,000 clones; more than 45% appear just once. 1.6% of the sample is taken by the ten largest. This material consisted of CD4+ T cells sorted from blood, taken at week 4, from a patient treated with tofacitinib. The receptors originated from a human donor with alopecia areata.

This rearrangement joins TRBV30 to TRBJ1-1, with 7 bases matching TRBD1. The CDR3 is 11 residues long. V trimming: 4 bases; J trimming: 10 bases; junction bases outside the gene matches: 6. Germline CDR1 GTSNPN, CDR2 SVGIG (reference sequence). The CDR3 region has the DNA TGTGCCTGGATTGGGGGGACAGCAGCTTTCTTT. The encoded protein is CAWIGGTAAFF.

The J gene is TRBJ2-3, the V gene TRBV4-2, with a tentative D call TRBD2 (5 bases). Trimming cost V 0 bases and J 6 bases, with 7 bases left between them. This CDR3 has 13 residues. The V gene's germline CDR1 is LGHNA and CDR2 YNFKEQ. The CDR3 protein is CASSQDRGDTQYF. The CDR3 DNA is TGTGCCAGCAGCCAAGATAGAGGGGATACGCAGTATTTT.

This clone was detected only a few times. V gene TRBV7-6 combines with J gene TRBJ2-3; D remains ambiguous. Looked up from germline, CDR1 is SGHVS and CDR2 is FNYEAQ. The V end was cut by 5 bases, the J end by 7 bases, with 10 bases between. The length of the CDR3 is 12 residues. The CDR3 is CASSPLLNTQYF. Here the CDR3 DNA reads TGTGCCAGCAGCCCTCTCCTCAATACGCAGTATTTT.

This sequence joins TRBV4-2 and TRBJ1-1, with D uncertain. V lost 0 bases, J lost 6 bases, and 14 bases lay in between. Germline lookup yields CDR1 LGHNA and CDR2 YNFKEQ. The CDR3 has 15 amino acids. The CDR3 DNA reads TGTGCCAGCAGCCAAGATCAAGGAAGGGTACCTGAAGCTTTCTTT. Its protein product is CASSQDQGRVPEAFF.

Comments on this clone: The sample holds other DNA sequences that translate to the same CDR3. The V gene is TRBV30, the J gene TRBJ2-1; no clear D gene. The CDR3 runs 11 residues. V was pared by 1 base and J by 7 bases, with 5 bases between. Germline CDR1 and CDR2: GTSNPN and SVGIG (reference sequence). In nucleotides, the CDR3 is TGTGCCTGGAGTGGCTATAATGAGCAGTTCTTC. Protein: CAWSGYNEQFF.

The CDR3, as DNA: TGCGCCAGCAGTCTCGGCGAGGGAGGGACAGATACGCAGTATTTT. Protein sequence: CASSLGEGGTDTQYF. V usage is TRBV4-3 and J usage is TRBJ2-3; 7 positions agree with TRBD2. CDR3 size: 15 residues. J lost 3 bases, V lost 6 bases, and 9 bases had no gene match. Germline assignment: CDR1 LGHNA and CDR2 YSLEER.

The V and J genes are TRBV30 and TRBJ1-2; D not resolved. The germline V gene encodes CDR1 GTSNPN and CDR2 SVGIG (reference sequence). The CDR3 covers 13 residues. The ends were cut back, 3 bases at V and 1 base at J, with 9 bases in the middle. CDR3 sequence: CAWSPVGNYGYTF. CDR3 nucleotides: TGTGCCTGGAGCCCCGTAGGTAACTATGGCTACACCTTC.

The rearrangement links TRBV27 to TRBJ2-7; TRBD1 agrees at 7 bases. CDR3 size: 15 residues. V dropped 2 bases and J dropped 3; count of bases not matched to a gene: 7. The V gene's germline CDR1 is MNHEY and CDR2 SMNVEV (reference sequence). CDR3 coding DNA: TGTGCCAGCAGTTTAACAGGGGTAGGGGTCTACGAGCAGTACTTC. As protein: CASSLTGVGVYEQYF.

The chain is built from TRBV6-5 and TRBJ2-7; TRBD1 aligns across 11 bases. V was clipped by 5 bases and J by 3 bases; unmatched bases: 3. The CDR3 has 14 amino acids. CDR1 is MNHEY and CDR2 is SVGAGI in the germline V gene. The CDR3 coding sequence is TGTGCCAGCAGTACGGGACAGGGGGTCTACGAGCAGTACTTC. Its translation is CASSTGQGVYEQYF.

This chain's CDR3 is CSVGWGTQNTEAFF. The CDR3 DNA reads as TGCAGCGTTGGCTGGGGGACACAAAACACTGAAGCTTTCTTT. The chain links TRBV29-1 to TRBJ1-1, with D perhaps TRBD1 (6 bases). V was pared by 4 bases and J by 2 bases, with 14 bases between. The CDR3 has 14 residues. Per the germline V gene, CDR1 is SQVTM and CDR2 is ANQGSEA.

This clone appeared a few times. This chain links TRBV7-2 with TRBJ2-2, with D perhaps TRBD1 (8 bases). The CDR3 loop spans 15 amino acids. The V gene's germline CDR1 is SGHTA and CDR2 FQGNSA. V was trimmed by 5 bases and J by 6 bases, leaving 16 bases between them. As DNA, the CDR3 is TGTGCCAGCAGCACACGACAGGGGAGGGCCGGGGAGCTGTTTTTT. This sequence encodes CASSTRQGRAGELFF.

The rearrangement joins TRBV29-1 to TRBJ2-2; D might be TRBD2 (5 bases). Looked up from germline, CDR1 is SQVTM and CDR2 is ANQGSEA. Between the trimmed V and J ends, which lost 7 bases and 4 bases, there was a span of 13 bases. This CDR3 comprises 13 residues. CDR3 sequence reads: CSGKRGTTGELFF. For the CDR3, the DNA is TGCAGCGGTAAACGGGGTACCACCGGGGAGCTGTTTTTT.

The V call is TRBV2, the J call TRBJ2-3; D is undetermined. Germline CDR1 and CDR2: SNHLY and FYNNEI. V was clipped by 6 bases and J by 4 bases, with 8 bases between them. CDR3 length equals 12 residues. CDR3 sequence reads: CASRLDADTQYF. The DNA of the CDR3 is TGTGCCAGCAGGCTCGACGCAGATACGCAGTATTTT.

The chain uses TRBV2 and TRBJ2-7; D is possibly TRBD1 (6 bases). The germline V and J ends were trimmed by 3 bases and 4 bases, with 13 bases remaining between them. The CDR3 loop spans 14 amino acids. Germline CDR1 SNHLY, CDR2 FYNNEI. The CDR3 is CASSDRGFFYEQYF. The DNA of the CDR3 is TGTGCCAGCAGTGACAGGGGTTTTTTTTACGAGCAGTACTTC.

This clone was recorded a few times. The CDR3 DNA reads TGTGCCAGCAGCCAAGGTACAGGGCGTGCGGATTCACCCCTCCACTTT. It translates to CASSQGTGRADSPLHF. V and J are TRBV4-2 and TRBJ1-6; D is possibly TRBD1 (6 bases). V gave up 1 base and J gave up 8 bases, with 15 bases separating them. CDR1 is LGHNA, CDR2 YNFKEQ, per germline. This CDR3 spans 16 amino acids.

The chain uses TRBV29-1 and TRBJ2-7, with 7 bases lining up with TRBD2. The CDR3 extends over 14 amino acids. Germline CDR1 reads SQVTM; CDR2 reads ANQGSEA. The V gene end was trimmed by 8 bases and the J gene end by 9 bases; junction bases not matched to a gene: 19. DNA for the CDR3: TGCAGCATTCTACCAGTGGAGCGGGGATCGGTGCAGTACTTC. Protein product: CSILPVERGSVQYF.

This clone showed up just a few times. The chain couples TRBV10-3 to TRBJ1-2; D gene unclear. V lost 7 bases and J lost 8, with 23 bases in between. CDR3 length: 15 amino acids. CDR1 and CDR2 (germline): ENHRY, SYGVKD. In DNA form, the CDR3 reads TGTGCCATCAATGACGGACGCTGGGCCGTAGAGGGCTACACCTTC. Translation gives CAINDGRWAVEGYTF.

This clone has just a few counts. The chain is built from TRBV7-6 and TRBJ2-5; 8 nucleotides agree with TRBD2. The CDR3 has 13 residues. V shed 6 bases, J shed 4 bases, and the junction held 4 bases outside the gene matches. Germline-derived CDR1 and CDR2 are SGHVS and FNYEAQ. CDR3: CASRGGLVETQYF. DNA for the CDR3: TGTGCCAGCAGGGGGGGACTAGTAGAGACCCAGTACTTC.

The chain joins TRBV28 to TRBJ2-4, with D maybe TRBD2 (7 bases). This CDR3 comprises 15 residues. V dropped 2 bases and J dropped 8 bases, with 16 bases sitting between them. Germline CDR1 reads MDHEN; CDR2 reads SYDVKM. Written as DNA, the CDR3 is TGTGCCAGCAGTTTAATGGGAACAGGGAGGGACATTCAGTACTTC. Translated: CASSLMGTGRDIQYF.

This clone turned up a few times. The chain combines TRBV29-1 with TRBJ1-2; D is perhaps TRBD1 (5 bases). V was cut by 7 bases and J by 0 bases, with 12 bases left in between. The CDR3 loop spans 13 amino acids. The germline CDR1 and CDR2 sequences are SQVTM and ANQGSEA. As DNA, the CDR3 is TGCAGCGCTGAGGGGATCACTAACTATGGCTACACCTTC. As protein: CSAEGITNYGYTF.

This rearrangement joins TRBV6-5 to TRBJ1-1; 11 bases are a match to TRBD1. The CDR3 is made up of 16 amino acids. With V trimmed by 0 bases and J by 10 bases, 10 bases remained unmatched. Germline V lookup: CDR1 MNHEY, CDR2 SVGAGI. The DNA for the CDR3 is TGTGCCAGCAGTTACTCGAGGACAGGGGGCCTTGTAGTAGCTTTCTTT. Protein: CASSYSRTGGLVVAFF.

The chain carries TRBV15 and TRBJ2-4; D gene unclear. The CDR3 is 15 amino acids. CDR1 and CDR2 (germline): LNHNV, YYDKDF (reference sequence). V was trimmed by 1 base and J by 0 bases, leaving 7 bases between them. The CDR3 coding sequence is TGTGCCACCAGCAGAGTTGATTTAGCCAAAAACATTCAGTACTTC. Translation gives CATSRVDLAKNIQYF.

This clone was observed a few times. This sequence joins TRBV10-3 and TRBJ2-1; 9 positions match TRBD1. The CDR3 is made up of 15 amino acids. V shed 1 base and J 6 bases; nucleotides not matched to a gene: 4. Germline V gene lookup returns CDR1 ENHRY and CDR2 SYGVKD. CDR3 protein: CAISELGQGFNEQFF. The CDR3 nucleotides read TGTGCCATCAGTGAGTTGGGACAGGGCTTCAATGAGCAGTTCTTC.

J is TRBJ1-2 and V is TRBV29-1, with 9 bases identical to TRBD1. After removal of 7 bases from V and 1 base from J, the junction contained 10 bases not matched to a gene. The CDR3 has 15 amino acids. CDR1 and CDR2 from the germline V gene are SQVTM and ANQGSEA. CDR3 DNA sequence: TGCAGCGCTGGGACAGGGCTGATCCTTAACTATGGCTACACCTTC. Protein: CSAGTGLILNYGYTF.

V is TRBV7-2 and J is TRBJ1-6; D is uncertain. Germline CDR1 SGHTA, CDR2 FQGNSA. The V end lost 5 bases, the J end lost 8 bases, and 7 bases lay between the germline ends. The CDR3 has 12 amino acids. This chain's CDR3 is CASSPPYSPLHF. The CDR3 bases are TGTGCCAGCAGCCCGCCCTATTCACCCCTCCACTTT.

The sample holds a few counts of this clone. The rearrangement joins TRBV30 to TRBJ2-5; D is uncertain. CDR3 length equals 15 residues. CDR1 is GTSNPN and CDR2 is SVGIG in the germline V gene (reference sequence). V gave up 3 bases and J gave up 7 bases, with 21 bases separating them. CDR3 DNA: TGTGCCTGGAGACATAGGGCAGGTACCGCAGGGACCCAGTACTTC. This codes for CAWRHRAGTAGTQYF.

The chain combines TRBV5-6 with TRBJ1-2, with a possible D match to TRBD1 (5 bases). Germline V lookup: CDR1 SGHDT, CDR2 YYEEEE. With 3 bases removed from V and 1 base from J, the gap between germline ends came to 7 bases. The CDR3 consists of 13 residues. The DNA for the CDR3 is TGTGCCAGCAGCTCGACAGATAACTATGGCTACACCTTC. Amino acids: CASSSTDNYGYTF.

The chain carries TRBV18 and TRBJ1-1, with 8 bases lining up with TRBD1. Losses at the gene ends were 1 base for V and 8 bases for J; bases not matched to a gene: 0. Germline V gene lookup returns CDR1 KGHSH and CDR2 LQKENI. The CDR3 consists of 12 residues. CDR3 DNA: TGTGCCAGCTCACCACGGGACAGGGAAGCTTTCTTT. It encodes CASSPRDREAFF.

This clone was seen ten or more times. This same CDR3 is encoded by further DNA sequences in the sample. V usage is TRBV29-1 and J usage is TRBJ2-6, with TRBD1 matching over 8 bases. V lost 6 bases, J lost 2 bases, and 6 bases stayed unmatched. Germline lookup yields CDR1 SQVTM and CDR2 ANQGSEA. This CDR3 region has 15 residues. The CDR3 loop reads CSVGTGGTGANVLTF. The CDR3, as DNA: TGCAGCGTGGGAACAGGGGGAACTGGGGCCAACGTCCTGACTTTC.

This CDR3 is CASSPGGSGTEAFF. The CDR3 DNA reads TGTGCCAGCAGCCCAGGGGGATCGGGCACTGAAGCTTTCTTT. V and J are TRBV5-6 and TRBJ1-1, with 7 bases fitting TRBD1. The V gene end was trimmed by 4 bases and the J gene end by 4 bases; junction bases not matched to a gene: 7. From germline, CDR1 is SGHDT and CDR2 YYEEEE. CDR3 size: 14 residues.

The CDR3: CAWREAGPGVDTQYF. The CDR3 nucleotides are TGTGCCTGGAGAGAGGCCGGACCGGGGGTAGATACGCAGTATTTT. V is TRBV30 and J is TRBJ2-3; D perhaps matches TRBD2 (6 bases). CDR1 is GTSNPN, CDR2 SVGIG, per germline (reference sequence). This CDR3 region has 15 residues. V was trimmed by 3 bases and J by 5 bases, leaving 18 bases between them.

The V call is TRBV2, the J call TRBJ1-2, with 8 bases that match TRBD1. J lost 8 bases, V lost 7 bases, and 12 bases had no gene match. Germline CDR1 and CDR2: SNHLY and FYNNEI. There are 14 residues in the CDR3. CDR3 sequence (DNA): TGTGCCAGCACAACCCAGGGGGCAACGCGGGGCTACACCTTC. Its translation: CASTTQGATRGYTF.